Following are 20 T cell receptor beta chains from one sample sequenced in a study of blood T cell repertoires in COVID-19. Here immunoSEQ multiplex PCR was the method, and the copy in TCRdb shows in-frame clones only, minus some. The repertoire consists of around 230,000 clones, with about 84% occurring once and the leading ten covering approximately 8%. The sample consisted of peripheral blood. All receptors come from a woman over 75 with acute or convalescent COVID-19.

The gene calls are TRBV6-4 and TRBJ1-2; D uncertain. The germline V gene has CDR1 MRHNA and CDR2 SNTAGT. The germline V and J ends were trimmed by 3 bases and 3 bases, with 11 bases remaining between them. The CDR3 totals 14 residues. The CDR3 here is CASSERERDYGYTF. CDR3 in DNA: TGTGCCAGCAGTGAACGGGAGAGAGACTATGGCTACACCTTC.

The V call is TRBV19, the J call TRBJ2-6; 9 bases match TRBD2. V shed 5 bases, J shed 2 bases, and the junction held 4 bases outside the gene matches. The length of the CDR3 is 16 residues. In germline, CDR1 is LNHDA, CDR2 SQIVND (reference sequence). The CDR3 sequence: CASSAGGDAGANVLTF. CDR3 in DNA: TGTGCCAGTAGTGCGGGAGGGGACGCTGGGGCCAACGTCCTGACTTTC.

The chain recombines TRBV19 with TRBJ2-5; 9 nucleotides line up with TRBD2. V gave up 7 bases and J gave up 1 base; unmatched junction bases: 7. This CDR3 spans 15 amino acids. Germline V gene lookup returns CDR1 LNHDA and CDR2 SQIVND (reference sequence). Written as DNA, the CDR3 is TGTGCCAGTACTCCTAGCGGGGAGTTCCAAGAGACCCAGTACTTC. It translates to CASTPSGEFQETQYF.

This chain uses TRBV19 with TRBJ2-1; TRBD2 matches at 16 bases. Germline loops: CDR1 LNHDA, CDR2 SQIVND (reference sequence). There are 20 residues in the CDR3. The junction had 12 bases not matched to a gene; V was cut back by 4 bases and J by 3 bases. The CDR3 is CASSRLPGLAGGPVYNEQFF. CDR3 sequence (DNA): TGTGCCAGTAGTAGGCTCCCGGGACTAGCGGGAGGGCCAGTCTACAATGAGCAGTTCTTC.

The chain links TRBV19 to TRBJ2-5; weak D call: TRBD2 (6 bases). The V end was cut by 4 bases, the J end by 5 bases, with 11 bases between. The CDR3 is 13 residues long. Germline assignment: CDR1 LNHDA and CDR2 SQIVND (reference sequence). The CDR3 coding sequence is TGTGCCAGTAGTACGGACGGAGGGGAGACCCAGTACTTC. Translating it yields CASSTDGGETQYF.

This clone has a handful of counts. CDR3 nucleotides: TGTGCCAGCAGCAGGGGCGCACTAGGCCAGCCCCAGCATTTT. Amino acids: CASSRGALGQPQHF. The chain links TRBV6-5 to TRBJ1-5, with a tentative D call TRBD1 (6 bases). The CDR3 is 14 residues long. The V end lost 6 bases, the J end lost 7 bases, and 16 bases lay between the germline ends. Germline values: CDR1 MNHEY, CDR2 SVGAGI.

Worth noting for this clone: The DNA is omitted, as the CDR3 cannot be located on it reliably, and the CDR3 follows TCRdb's listing. The genes are TRBV12-5 and TRBJ2-3; the table names TRBD2, a call not compared with the DNA. Termini included, the CDR3 measures 20 amino acids. Germline V CDR1 and CDR2: LGHNT, FRNRAP. CDR3 amino acids: CASGFGAGAGTTYGPDTQYF.

J is TRBJ1-3 and V is TRBV4-1; 8 bases match TRBD1. Germline CDR1 is MGHRA and CDR2 is YSYEKL. The CDR3 consists of 15 residues. The V segment lost 3 bases and the J segment 3 bases; nucleotides outside the gene matches: 4. Here the CDR3 reads CASSQDRDFGNTIYF. The CDR3 bases are TGCGCCAGCAGCCAGGACAGGGATTTTGGAAACACCATATATTTT.

DNA of the CDR3: TGCGCCAGCAGTGACCTGAATCAGCCCCAGCATTTT. Protein product: CASSDLNQPQHF. The rearrangement links TRBV10-2 to TRBJ1-5; unclear D gene. Germline-derived CDR1 and CDR2 are WSHSY and SAAADI. The CDR3 extends over 12 amino acids. The ends were cut back, 3 bases at V and 4 bases at J, with 4 bases in the middle.

The chain joins TRBV5-1 to TRBJ1-6, with 11 nucleotides matching TRBD1. Trimming at V came to 3 bases and at J to 5 bases, leaving 10 bases not matched to a gene. CDR3 length: 18 amino acids. Germline CDR1 is SGHRS and CDR2 is YFSETQ. The CDR3 DNA reads TGCGCCAGCAGCTCCGGGACAGGGGGTTCAATTAATAATTCACCCCTCCACTTT. Protein product: CASSSGTGGSINNSPLHF.

The chain employs TRBV7-6 and TRBJ1-6; tentatively, D is TRBD1 (5 bases). Looked up from germline, CDR1 is SGHVS and CDR2 is FNYEAQ. V lost 5 bases and J lost 7, with 12 bases in between. This CDR3 has 14 amino acids. CDR3 DNA: TGTGCCAGCAGCCTGCGGCGGGGCAATTCACCCCTCCACTTT. As protein: CASSLRRGNSPLHF.

This chain connects TRBV6-4 to TRBJ2-1, with D possibly matching TRBD2 (6 bases). This CDR3 is built from 13 residues. Trimming stripped 6 bases from V and 6 bases from J, with 12 bases between. Per germline, CDR1 MRHNA and CDR2 SNTAGT. CDR3 sequence: CASRPSGSNEQFF. Here the CDR3 DNA reads TGTGCCAGCAGGCCTTCCGGGAGCAATGAGCAGTTCTTC.

The rearrangement uses TRBV10-1 and TRBJ2-7, with TRBD2 matching over 7 bases. CDR1 and CDR2 from the germline V gene are WNHNN and SYGVQD (reference sequence). With 4 bases clipped from V and 2 bases from J, the junction kept 5 bases outside the gene matches. This CDR3 has 14 amino acids. CDR3 coding DNA: TGCGCCAGCAGTGGTGGCGGGAGTCCCTACGAGCAGTACTTC. Translating it yields CASSGGGSPYEQYF.

The V and J genes are TRBV10-3 and TRBJ2-3; 7 nucleotides align to TRBD2. This CDR3 is built from 14 residues. V was pared by 6 bases and J by 0 bases, with 3 bases of the junction left unmatched. From germline, CDR1 is ENHRY and CDR2 SYGVKD. In nucleotides, the CDR3 is TGTGCCATCAGGGGGGGGATCAGCACAGATACGCAGTATTTT. Protein sequence: CAIRGGISTDTQYF.

The genes are TRBV5-4 and TRBJ2-3; 14 bases line up with TRBD2. V shed 2 bases, J shed 5 bases, and the junction held 10 bases outside the gene matches. The germline V gene encodes CDR1 SGHNT and CDR2 YYREEE (reference sequence). CDR3 length: 18 residues. Written as DNA, the CDR3 is TGTGCCAGCAGCTTAGGACTAGCGGGGGGCCACGCCGTAGATACGCAGTATTTT. The encoded protein is CASSLGLAGGHAVDTQYF.

The chain couples TRBV3-1 (or the pseudogene TRBV3-2) to TRBJ1-5; possibly TRBD1 for D (6 bases). V was clipped by 4 bases and J by 6 bases, with 10 bases between them. The germline CDR1 and CDR2 sequences are LGHDT and YNNKEL (reference sequence). The CDR3 loop spans 13 amino acids. CDR3 region: CASSLTGTQPQHF. In DNA, the CDR3 is TGTGCCAGCAGCCTAACAGGGACTCAGCCCCAGCATTTT.

The V and J genes are TRBV28 and TRBJ1-2, with D unclear. V was trimmed by 3 bases and J by 8 bases, leaving 13 bases between them. The CDR3 spans 13 residues. CDR1 MDHEN and CDR2 SYDVKM come from the germline V gene. The CDR3 nucleotides are TGTGCCAGCAGTTTTACGATTTTCAGAGGCTACACCTTC. Its protein product is CASSFTIFRGYTF.

The rearrangement uses TRBV5-1 and TRBJ1-4; the D gene is possibly TRBD1 (5 bases). CDR3 length: 17 residues. The V and J ends lost 0 bases and 8 bases respectively, with 20 bases between them. In germline, CDR1 is SGHRS, CDR2 YFSETQ. CDR3 in DNA: TGCGCCAGCAGCTTGGGACAGACCTCGGGCCGGTCGGAAAAACTGTTTTTT. Translating gives CASSLGQTSGRSEKLFF.

The J gene is TRBJ2-5, the V gene TRBV27, with TRBD1 matching 7 bases. This CDR3 contains 15 residues. The V and J ends lost 5 bases and 4 bases, in that order; junction bases with no gene match: 10. CDR1 and CDR2 (germline): MNHEY, SMNVEV (reference sequence). The CDR3 is CASSAMGRTGETQYF. The CDR3 DNA follows: TGTGCCAGCAGTGCAATGGGCCGGACAGGAGAGACCCAGTACTTC.

The chain carries TRBV19 and TRBJ2-7, with D possibly matching TRBD1 (5 bases). V shed 4 bases and J shed 3 bases, with 7 bases lying between them. Germline V lookup: CDR1 LNHDA, CDR2 SQIVND (reference sequence). The CDR3 contains 12 residues. CDR3 protein: CASSTQGYEQYF. The CDR3, as DNA: TGTGCCAGTAGTACCCAGGGCTACGAGCAGTACTTC.